This T cell receptor beta chain was found in a study of Ad26.COV2.S vaccination and SARS-CoV-2 variants (dated by TCRdb to the early 2020s). A note on the overall study: Donors in the vaccine arm were drawn from COV1001, a multicentre, randomized, double-blind, placebo-controlled phase I-IIa trial testing Ad26.COV2.S in healthy adults. Participants in the trial were split at random into five groups of five each, receiving low-dose or high-dose Ad26.COV2.S once or twice, or else placebo on both occasions. Throughout the experiments and outcome assessment, investigators stayed blinded to trial group allocation. The specificity and breadth of SARS-CoV-2-reactive T cell receptors after Ad26.COV2.S vaccination were assessed by TCRbeta repertoire sequencing. The TCR-sequenced set comprised about 32 samples: about 19 Ad26.COV2.S vaccine recipients, 5 placebo recipients and 8 SARS-CoV-2 convalescent individuals. Ad26.COV2.S was administered intramuscularly at a dose of 5x10^10 or 1x10^11 viral particles, either as one shot or as two shots given 56 days apart.

The immunoSEQ Assay was used to sequence TCRbeta CDR3 regions. After extraction, genomic DNA underwent amplification by bias-controlled multiplex PCR, followed by high-throughput sequencing. Concerning the study's data processing: Collapsing and filtering of sequences were performed to quantify the absolute abundance of each unique TCRbeta CDR3 region. Usable DNA was measured by amplifying reference genes present in all nucleated cells, and TCRbeta template counts were normalized to that usable DNA to estimate T cell fraction. Repertoire TCRs were annotated as SARS-CoV-2-specific when V gene, CDR3 amino acid sequence and J gene were exactly matched to a known reactive TCR set. MIRA supplied the reference SARS-CoV-2 TCR set, which was filtered for enrichment in COVID-19-positive ImmuneCODE repertoires so that public or cross-reactive TCRs were removed. Using the MIRA antigens, annotated TCRs were further analysed by specific ORF or by position within an ORF. Breadth was defined as annotated unique rearrangements over total unique productive rearrangements; depth was the summed frequency of those rearrangements. TCR breadth was compared between groups using two-sided Wilcoxon rank-sum tests. The immuneACCESS repertoire file appears here via TCRdb, limited to in-frame rearrangements. These files lack a portion of the clones; in checked studies, under half of the deficit traces to unresolved V genes, and the cause of the others is not known. V and J calls and clone size are copied from that table; D and trimming were computed from the DNA. For this sample the table gives hundreds of thousands of clones, of which over 75% were detected only once. The top ten clones comprise roughly 3.2% of the sample.

In the paper's terms, the treatment or condition label means: approximately 18 received Ad26.COV2.S at low or high dose, single or two shots; about 5 received placebo; per-sample allocation not given. For vaccine and placebo recipients, the sequenced repertoires came from samples collected on day 63 after the first injection. In Cohort 1b, 25 adults aged 18-55 years were enrolled at a single site in Boston, USA, between 29 July and 7 August 2020. Ad26.COV2.S was a replication-incompetent adenovirus type 26 vector that expressed a prefusion-stabilized SARS-CoV-2 spike protein derived from the original Wuhan strain. In regard to this clone: Its antigen has not been determined. No much larger clone is present one base from it, and per-base qualities are unavailable.

The paper's findings and limits, for the study overall: Vaccine and placebo recipients had comparable non-spike TCR breadth, which fits with the vaccine containing only spike. Substantial breadth of spike-specific CD8+ and CD4+ T cell responses was reported after vaccination. Ad26.COV2.S recipients had higher spike-specific TCR breadth than placebo recipients (P = 0.0014). The study was not powered for comparison of responses between vaccine doses or regimens. It was noted by the authors that total T cell responses may have been underestimated by the TCR breadth and depth analyses.

From the germline V gene, CDR1 is SGHRS and CDR2 is YFSETQ. At the junction V is shortened by 5 bases and J by 2 bases, with 10 bases in between. From cysteine to phenylalanine, the CDR3 is 13 amino acids long. Only the CDR3 DNA stays, 39 bases, in frame from base 1. This sequence was found in a person between 18 and 60 years old who received the Ad26.COV2.S COVID-19 vaccine or a placebo. Sequencing used peripheral blood, obtained in a trial of Ad26.COV2.S vaccine versus placebo. Recombination joined TRBV5-1 with TRBJ1-1; confidence is insufficient to name the D gene. In nucleotides, the sequence is TGCGCCAGCAGGGAGGGAGAAAACACTGAAGCTTTCTTT. This gives the protein CASREGENTEAFF.